This entry lists 10 T cell receptor beta chains sequenced from one sample in a study of blood T cell repertoires in COVID-19. Data came from immunoSEQ multiplex PCR; TCRdb stores just in-frame clones and leaves some out. This sample has a few hundred thousand clones, with roughly 84% found just once. Sequenced input: PBMCs or T cells enriched from blood (not recorded which). These receptor sequences come from a woman aged 25-40 years who had recovered from COVID-19.

The genes are TRBV5-1 and TRBJ2-3; 16 bases align to TRBD2. Germline trimming cut 4 bases from V and 4 bases from J; bases unmatched to any gene: 12. The CDR3 is made up of 19 amino acids. Germline V lookup: CDR1 SGHRS, CDR2 YFSETQ. In nucleotides, the CDR3 is TGCGCCAGCAGCGGCAAAGGGACTAGCGGGAGGGCCGTCCCAGATACGCAGTATTTT. Encoded protein: CASSGKGTSGRAVPDTQYF.

The J gene is TRBJ2-7, the V gene TRBV12-3 or TRBV12-4, with D unresolved. Trimming pared 3 bases from V and 6 bases from J, leaving 9 bases between. This CDR3 has 12 amino acids. CDR3 DNA sequence: TGTGCCAGCAGTTTCGGCCCGGGCGAGCAGTACTTC. Encoded protein: CASSFGPGEQYF.

V gene TRBV3-1 (or the pseudogene TRBV3-2) combines with J gene TRBJ1-3; no definite D call. Germline CDR1 and CDR2: LGHDT and YNNKEL (reference sequence). The V gene lost 4 bases and the J gene lost 0 bases, with 10 bases spanning the gap. This CDR3 has 15 amino acids. CDR3 protein: CASSPPGLSGNTIYF. In DNA form, the CDR3 reads TGTGCCAGCAGCCCACCAGGACTCTCTGGAAACACCATATATTTT.

The chain joins TRBV11-2 to TRBJ2-7; 9 nucleotides match TRBD1. The trim removed 7 bases at V and 1 base at J, leaving 8 bases unmatched. The length of the CDR3 is 15 residues. Germline CDR1 SGHAT, CDR2 FQNNGV. The CDR3 here is CASTLGGQGSYEQYF. CDR3 coding DNA: TGTGCCAGCACCCTAGGGGGACAGGGTTCCTACGAGCAGTACTTC. The variable domain in full, with the rest retrieved from reference TRBV11-2 and TRBJ2-7, is EAGVAQSPRYKIIEKRQSVAFWCNPISGHATLYWYQQILGQGPKLLIQFQNNGVVDDSQLPKDRFSAERLKGVDSTLKIQPAKLEDSAVYLCASTLGGQGSYEQYFGPGTRLTVT.

V and J are TRBV19 and TRBJ1-2; D is perhaps TRBD1 (5 bases). CDR1 is LNHDA, CDR2 SQIVND, per germline (reference sequence). This CDR3 has 15 residues. Trimming removed 5 bases at V and 6 bases at J, with 19 bases between. The DNA for the CDR3 is TGTGCCAGTAGTCACCCTTCGGAAGGGGCGGATGGCTACACCTTC. Translated: CASSHPSEGADGYTF.

The gene calls are TRBV7-3 and TRBJ1-1; the D gene is possibly TRBD1 (6 bases). Germline V gene sequence: CDR1 SGHTA, CDR2 FQGTGA. The V gene lost 2 bases and the J gene lost 4 bases, with 11 bases spanning the gap. The CDR3 length is 14 residues. CDR3 region: CASSLRGASTEAFF. DNA for the CDR3: TGTGCCAGCAGCTTACGGGGGGCTAGCACTGAAGCTTTCTTT.

This chain links TRBV18 with TRBJ1-1, with 10 bases matching TRBD1. Germline CDR1 KGHSH, CDR2 LQKENI. CDR3 length: 16 amino acids. J lost 1 base, V lost 3 bases, and 5 bases had no gene match. CDR3 bases: TGTGCCAGCTCACCCCGGACAGGGGGGAAGAACACTGAAGCTTTCTTT. Its translation is CASSPRTGGKNTEAFF.

This rearrangement joins TRBV5-6 to TRBJ1-2; 10 bases fit TRBD1. This CDR3 region has 13 residues. Trimming at V came to 7 bases and at J to 6 bases, leaving 6 bases not matched to a gene. CDR1 is SGHDT and CDR2 is YYEEEE in the germline V gene. Written as DNA, the CDR3 is TGTGCCAGCGCAACCGGGACAGGGGATGGCTACACCTTC. As protein: CASATGTGDGYTF.

CDR3 protein: CASSLGPGADTEAFF. CDR3 nucleotide sequence: TGTGCCAGCAGCTTGGGTCCAGGGGCTGACACTGAAGCTTTCTTT. The chain couples TRBV5-4 to TRBJ1-1; D is possibly TRBD1 (6 bases). The V end lost 0 bases, the J end lost 3 bases, and 12 bases lay between the germline ends. This CDR3 has 15 amino acids. Germline loops: CDR1 SGHNT, CDR2 YYREEE (reference sequence).

The CDR3 nucleotides are TGCGCCAGCAGTCCGCTGAGCGCCACAGATACGCAGTATTTT. This gives the protein CASSPLSATDTQYF. The rearrangement joins TRBV23-1 to TRBJ2-3; D is ambiguous. TRBV23-1 is classed as an ORF, of uncertain function. The CDR3 has 14 residues. Trimming stripped 4 bases from V and 2 bases from J, with 10 bases between.